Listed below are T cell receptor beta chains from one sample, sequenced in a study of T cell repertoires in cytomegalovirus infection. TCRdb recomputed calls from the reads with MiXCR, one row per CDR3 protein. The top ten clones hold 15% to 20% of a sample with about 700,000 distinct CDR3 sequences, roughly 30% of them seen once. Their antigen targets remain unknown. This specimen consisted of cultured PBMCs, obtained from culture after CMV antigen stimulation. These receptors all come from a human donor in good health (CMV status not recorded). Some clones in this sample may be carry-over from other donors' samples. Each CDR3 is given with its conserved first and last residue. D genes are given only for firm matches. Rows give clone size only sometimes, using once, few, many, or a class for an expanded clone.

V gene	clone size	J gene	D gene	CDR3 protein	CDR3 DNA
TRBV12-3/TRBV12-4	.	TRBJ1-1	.	CASRWGRGTEAFF	TGTGCCTCAAGGTGGGGGCGGGGCACTGAAGCTTTCTTT
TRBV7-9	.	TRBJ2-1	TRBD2	CASSIGGAEQFF	TGTGCCAGCAGCATCGGGGGGGCGGAGCAGTTCTTC
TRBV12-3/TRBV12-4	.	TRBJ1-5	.	CASSRDRIDQPQHF	TGTGCCAGCAGTCGCGACAGGATTGATCAGCCCCAGCATTTT
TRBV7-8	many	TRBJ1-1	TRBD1	CASSASGTGTTEAFF	TGTGCCAGCAGCGCATCCGGGACAGGGACGACTGAAGCTTTCTTT
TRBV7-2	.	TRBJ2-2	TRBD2	CASSDGGLAGSGELFF	TGTGCCAGCAGCGACGGGGGACTAGCAGGTTCCGGGGAGCTGTTTTTT
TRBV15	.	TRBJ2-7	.	CATSREPAGTYEQYF	TGTGCCACCAGCAGAGAACCGGCGGGGACCTACGAGCAGTACTTC
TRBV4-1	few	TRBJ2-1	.	CASSHFSAGDLLVGNEQFF	TGCGCCAGCAGCCACTTTTCGGCCGGGGACTTGCTCGTGGGCAATGAGCAGTTCTTC
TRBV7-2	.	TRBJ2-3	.	CASSFFGRTDTQYF	TGTGCCAGCAGCTTTTTCGGTAGAACAGATACGCAGTATTTT
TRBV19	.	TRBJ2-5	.	CASNRDSQETQYF	TGTGCCAGTAACCGGGACTCCCAAGAGACCCAGTACTTC
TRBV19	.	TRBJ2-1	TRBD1	CASMGQGSWGSYNEQFF	TGTGCCAGCATGGGACAGGGTTCGTGGGGCTCCTACAATGAGCAGTTCTTC
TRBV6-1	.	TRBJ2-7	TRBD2	CASSEWIAGEYEQYF	TGTGCCAGCAGTGAATGGATAGCGGGAGAGTACGAGCAGTACTTC
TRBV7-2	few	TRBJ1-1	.	CASSLWGAEAFF	TGTGCCAGCAGCCTATGGGGAGCTGAAGCTTTCTTT
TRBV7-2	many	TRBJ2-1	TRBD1	CASSPGTASYNEQFF	TGTGCCAGCAGCCCCGGGACAGCGTCCTACAATGAGCAGTTCTTC
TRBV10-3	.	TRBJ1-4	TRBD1	CAISVGQGRGDEKLFF	TGTGCCATCAGTGTGGGACAGGGAAGGGGTGACGAAAAACTGTTTTTT
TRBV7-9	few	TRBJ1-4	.	CASSFIRGDEKLFF	TGTGCCAGCAGCTTCATCAGGGGAGATGAAAAACTGTTTTTT
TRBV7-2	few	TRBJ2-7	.	CASSYSRAHYEQYF	TGTGCCAGCAGCTATAGCAGGGCCCACTACGAGCAGTACTTC
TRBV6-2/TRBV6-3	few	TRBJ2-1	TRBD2	CASTNRGPSGSNEQFF	TGTGCCAGCACCAATCGGGGGCCTAGCGGGAGTAATGAGCAGTTCTTC
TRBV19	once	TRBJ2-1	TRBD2	CASRGLAGSLYNEQFF	TGTGCCAGTAGGGGACTAGCGGGGTCCCTTTACAATGAGCAGTTCTTC
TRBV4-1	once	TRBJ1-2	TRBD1	CASSHDPSGTGKNRYGYTF	TGCGCCAGCAGCCATGACCCCTCCGGGACAGGAAAAAATCGCTATGGCTACACCTTC
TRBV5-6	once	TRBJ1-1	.	CASSSQGGPEAFF	TGTGCCAGCAGCTCGCAGGGCGGCCCTGAAGCTTTCTTT
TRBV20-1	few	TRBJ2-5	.	CSASRHREETQYF	TGCAGTGCTAGTCGCCACAGGGAAGAGACCCAGTACTTC
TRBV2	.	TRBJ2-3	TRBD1	CASSARTGEYTDTQYF	TGTGCCAGCAGCGCAAGGACAGGGGAATACACAGATACGCAGTATTTT
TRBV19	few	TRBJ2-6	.	CASKALAYGANVLTF	TGTGCCAGTAAGGCTCTAGCGTATGGGGCCAACGTCCTGACTTTC
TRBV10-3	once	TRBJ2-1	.	CAITGGRDNEQFF	TGTGCCATCACTGGGGGCCGAGACAATGAGCAGTTCTTC
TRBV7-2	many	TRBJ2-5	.	CASSLAGRETQYF	TGTGCCAGCAGCTTAGCGGGGCGGGAGACCCAGTACTTC
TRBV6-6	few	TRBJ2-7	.	CASRTRGGTVLDLEQYF	TGTGCCAGCAGAACCCGGGGTGGAACAGTACTTGACCTTGAGCAGTACTTC
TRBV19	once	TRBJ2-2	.	CASSIGSYTGELFF	TGTGCCAGTAGTATAGGCTCTTACACCGGGGAGCTGTTTTTT
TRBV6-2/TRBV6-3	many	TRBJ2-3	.	CASRGRGDTQYF	TGTGCCAGCAGAGGAAGGGGTGACACGCAGTATTTT
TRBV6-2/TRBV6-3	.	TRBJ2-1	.	CASSYSLYTEQFF	TGTGCCAGCAGTTACTCGCTCTACACCGAGCAGTTCTTC
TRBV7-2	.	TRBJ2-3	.	CASSLAGVRPADTQYF	TGTGCCAGCAGCTTAGCGGGGGTTAGGCCAGCAGATACGCAGTATTTT
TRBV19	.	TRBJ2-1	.	CASSINGGYNEQFF	TGTGCCAGTAGTATAAACGGGGGCTACAATGAGCAGTTCTTC
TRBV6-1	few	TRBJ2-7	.	CASSETQGYTYEQYF	TGTGCCAGCAGTGAAACACAGGGATACACCTACGAGCAGTACTTC
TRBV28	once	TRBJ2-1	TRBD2	CASSSPGLAGGASSYNEQFF	TGTGCCAGCAGTTCCCCAGGACTAGCGGGGGGTGCGAGCTCCTACAATGAGCAGTTCTTC
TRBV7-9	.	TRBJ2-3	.	CASSLSGVATDTQYF	TGTGCCAGCAGCTTATCGGGGGTTGCCACAGATACGCAGTATTTT
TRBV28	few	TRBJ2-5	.	CASSSGGATETQYF	TGTGCCAGCAGTTCCGGAGGGGCCACGGAGACCCAGTACTTC
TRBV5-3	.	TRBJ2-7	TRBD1	CASSLDRAPSYEQYF	TGTGCCAGCAGCCTAGACAGGGCCCCCTCCTACGAGCAGTACTTC
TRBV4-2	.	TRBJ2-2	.	CAGSQDPADTGELFF	TGTGCCGGCAGCCAAGATCCCGCAGACACCGGGGAGCTGTTTTTT
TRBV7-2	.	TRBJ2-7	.	CASSPSGGNHIKQYF	TGTGCCAGCAGCCCGTCCGGCGGGAACCATATTAAGCAGTACTTC
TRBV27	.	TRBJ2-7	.	CASSRLGLGYEQYF	TGTGCCAGCAGCCGCTTGGGTCTCGGCTACGAGCAGTACTTC
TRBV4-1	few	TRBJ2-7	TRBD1	CASSQESGGSAYEQYF	TGCGCCAGCAGCCAAGAGTCAGGGGGCTCTGCGTACGAGCAGTACTTC
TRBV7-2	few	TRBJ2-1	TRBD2	CASSLAWLAGVSEQFF	TGTGCCAGCAGCTTAGCATGGTTAGCGGGAGTTTCCGAGCAGTTCTTC
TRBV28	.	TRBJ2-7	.	CASLSPGDRKSSYEQYF	TGTGCCAGCCTGTCACCGGGCGACCGTAAAAGCTCCTACGAGCAGTACTTC
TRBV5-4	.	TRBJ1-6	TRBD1	CASSLGDRRGSPLHF	TGTGCCAGCAGCTTGGGGGACAGGCGGGGTTCACCCCTCCACTTT
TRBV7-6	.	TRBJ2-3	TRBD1	CASSTGTGVQDTQYF	TGTGCCAGCAGTACCGGGACAGGGGTTCAAGATACGCAGTATTTT
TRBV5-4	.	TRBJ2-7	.	CASTTGSLDEQYF	TGTGCCAGCACTACAGGGTCCCTCGACGAGCAGTACTTC
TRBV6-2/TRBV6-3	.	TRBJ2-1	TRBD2	CASSYSSSHRGRESRYEQFF	TGTGCCAGCAGTTACTCGAGTTCCCACAGAGGGCGGGAGTCCAGGTATGAGCAGTTCTTC